This TCR beta chain was obtained from a study of identical twins. Trimming took off 6 bases at V and 5 bases at J, with 10 bases between the two ends. The CDR3 extends over 12 amino acids. One entry per CDR3 protein, called by TCRdb with MiXCR from the 5' RACE reads. The sample includes some 760,000 distinct CDR3 sequences, 18% of them seen just once. The data also belong to a second study, concerning T cells expressing NK-cell markers. As reported in that work: These same clonotypes (in four donors) also led the CD3+CD56-NKG2C+ fraction.

Sequenced sample: PBMCs. The clonotype comes from a young woman in good health. The chain combines TRBV12-3 or TRBV12-4 with TRBJ1-2, with TRBD1 as a possible D gene (6 bases). The CDR3, as DNA: TGTGCCAGCAGAACAAGGGGGTATGGCTACACCTTC. Translation gives CASRTRGYGYTF.